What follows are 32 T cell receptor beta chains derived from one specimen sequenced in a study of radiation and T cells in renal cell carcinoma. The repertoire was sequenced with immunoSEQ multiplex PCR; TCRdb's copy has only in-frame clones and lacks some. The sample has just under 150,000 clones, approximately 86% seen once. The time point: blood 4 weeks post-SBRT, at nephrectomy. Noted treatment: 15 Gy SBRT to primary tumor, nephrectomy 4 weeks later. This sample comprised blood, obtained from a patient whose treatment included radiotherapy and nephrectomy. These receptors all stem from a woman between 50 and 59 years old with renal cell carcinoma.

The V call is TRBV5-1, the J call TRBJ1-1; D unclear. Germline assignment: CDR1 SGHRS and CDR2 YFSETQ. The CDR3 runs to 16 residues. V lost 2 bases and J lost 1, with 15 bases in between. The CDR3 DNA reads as TGCGCCAGCAGCTTTACGACGCCCGCGGGGAACACTGAAGCTTTCTTT. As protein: CASSFTTPAGNTEAFF. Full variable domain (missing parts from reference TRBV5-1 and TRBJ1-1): KAGVTQTPRYLIKTRGQQVTLSCSPISGHRSVSWYQQTPGQGLQFLFEYFSETQRNKGNFPGRFSGRQFSNSRSEMNVSTLELGDSALYLCASSFTTPAGNTEAFFGQGTRLTVV.

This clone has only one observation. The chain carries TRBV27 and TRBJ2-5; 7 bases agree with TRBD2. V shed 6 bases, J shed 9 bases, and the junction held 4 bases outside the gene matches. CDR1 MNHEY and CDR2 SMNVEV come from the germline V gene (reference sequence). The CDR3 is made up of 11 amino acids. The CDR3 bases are TGTGCCAGCAGGGCGGCGGGGGCCCAGTACTTC. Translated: CASRAAGAQYF.

The CDR3 DNA sequence: TGTGCCAGTAGTATAGACTCGGGACAGCATAGCTCCTACGAGCAGTACTTC. Translating it yields CASSIDSGQHSSYEQYF. The rearrangement joins TRBV19 to TRBJ2-7; 7 nucleotides line up with TRBD1. With 0 bases clipped from V and 0 bases from J, the junction kept 8 bases outside the gene matches. CDR3 length: 17 amino acids. Germline V lookup: CDR1 LNHDA, CDR2 SQIVND (reference sequence).

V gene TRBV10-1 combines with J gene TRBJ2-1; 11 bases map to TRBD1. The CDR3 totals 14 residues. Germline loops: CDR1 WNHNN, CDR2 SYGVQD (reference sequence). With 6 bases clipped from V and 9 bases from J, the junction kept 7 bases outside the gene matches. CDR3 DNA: TGCGCCAGCAGCACAGATGGGACAGGGGGTGAGCAGTTCTTC. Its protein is CASSTDGTGGEQFF.

DNA of the CDR3: TGTGCCAGCAGCGTAGAAATGGGTTTTGGCTACACCTTC. Amino acid sequence: CASSVEMGFGYTF. The rearrangement links TRBV9 to TRBJ1-2; D remains unclear. Trimming cost V 0 bases and J 7 bases, with 10 bases left between them. Germline CDR1 SGDLS, CDR2 YYNGEE. The CDR3 sequence is 13 residues long.

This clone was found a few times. This chain's CDR3 is CASSISGSGTEAFF. CDR3 in DNA: TGTGCCAGTAGTATCAGTGGGTCTGGGACTGAAGCTTTCTTT. The chain links TRBV19 to TRBJ1-1; D gene uncertain. CDR3 length: 14 amino acids. The germline gives CDR1 LNHDA, CDR2 SQIVND (reference sequence). V was cut by 3 bases and J by 5 bases, with 13 bases left in between.

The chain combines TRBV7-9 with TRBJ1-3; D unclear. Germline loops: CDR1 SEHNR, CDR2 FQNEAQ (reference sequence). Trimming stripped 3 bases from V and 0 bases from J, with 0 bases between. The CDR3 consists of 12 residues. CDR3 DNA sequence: TGTGCCAGCAGCTTCTCTGGAAACACCATATATTTT. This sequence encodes CASSFSGNTIYF. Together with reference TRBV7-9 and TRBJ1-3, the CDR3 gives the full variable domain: DTGVSQNPRHKITKRGQNVTFRCDPISEHNRLYWYRQTLGQGPEFLTYFQNEAQLEKSRLLSDRFSAERPKGSFSTLEIQRTEQGDSAMYLCASSFSGNTIYFGEGSWLTVV.

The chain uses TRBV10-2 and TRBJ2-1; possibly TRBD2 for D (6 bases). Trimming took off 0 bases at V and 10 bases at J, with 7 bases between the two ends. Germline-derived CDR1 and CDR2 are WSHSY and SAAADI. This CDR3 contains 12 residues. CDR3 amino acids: CASSESEGEQFF. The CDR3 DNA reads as TGCGCCAGCAGTGAGTCGGAGGGCGAGCAGTTCTTC.

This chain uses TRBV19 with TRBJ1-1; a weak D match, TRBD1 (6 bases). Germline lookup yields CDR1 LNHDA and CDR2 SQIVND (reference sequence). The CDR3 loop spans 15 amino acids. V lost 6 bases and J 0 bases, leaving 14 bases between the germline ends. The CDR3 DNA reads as TGTGCCAGTAGAACCTTCACAGGGTTGAACACTGAAGCTTTCTTT. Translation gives CASRTFTGLNTEAFF.

In DNA form, the CDR3 reads TGTGCCAGCTCTCCAATAACGAACACCGGGGAGCTGTTTTTT. This codes for CASSPITNTGELFF. V usage is TRBV18 and J usage is TRBJ2-2, with D uncertain. The V end lost 6 bases, the J end lost 0 bases, and 8 bases lay between the germline ends. CDR1 and CDR2 from the germline V gene are KGHSH and LQKENI. The CDR3 runs to 14 residues.

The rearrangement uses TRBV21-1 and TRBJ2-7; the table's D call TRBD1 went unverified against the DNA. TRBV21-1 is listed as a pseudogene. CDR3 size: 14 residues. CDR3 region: CASNPGQPSYEQYF. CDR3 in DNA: TGTGCCAGCAACCCGGGACAACCCTCCTACGAGCAGTACTTC.

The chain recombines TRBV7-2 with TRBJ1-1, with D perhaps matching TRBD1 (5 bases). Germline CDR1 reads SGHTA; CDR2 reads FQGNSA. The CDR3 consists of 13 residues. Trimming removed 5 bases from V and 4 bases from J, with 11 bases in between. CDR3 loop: CASSHQGGTEAFF. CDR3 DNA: TGTGCCAGCAGCCATCAGGGCGGCACTGAAGCTTTCTTT.

In nucleotides, the CDR3 is TGTGCCACCAGCCGTGGAACGGGAGCTAACTCTGGAAACACCATATATTTT. It codes for CATSRGTGANSGNTIYF. The chain recombines TRBV15 with TRBJ1-3; D gene unclear. The V and J ends lost 5 bases and 0 bases respectively, with 17 bases between them. The CDR3 contains 17 residues. Germline V lookup: CDR1 LNHNV, CDR2 YYDKDF (reference sequence).

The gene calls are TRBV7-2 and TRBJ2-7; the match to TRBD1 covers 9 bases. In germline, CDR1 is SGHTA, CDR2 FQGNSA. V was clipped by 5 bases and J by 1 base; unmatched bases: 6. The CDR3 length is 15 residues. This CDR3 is CASSNTGTGSYEQYF. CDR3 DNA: TGTGCCAGCAGCAACACCGGGACAGGGTCCTACGAGCAGTACTTC.

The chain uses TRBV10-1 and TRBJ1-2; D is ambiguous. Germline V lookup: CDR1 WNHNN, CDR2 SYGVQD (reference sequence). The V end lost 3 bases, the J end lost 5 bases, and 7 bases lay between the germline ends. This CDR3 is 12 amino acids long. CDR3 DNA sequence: TGCGCCAGCAGTGACGGCGCATATGGCTACACCTTC. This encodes CASSDGAYGYTF.

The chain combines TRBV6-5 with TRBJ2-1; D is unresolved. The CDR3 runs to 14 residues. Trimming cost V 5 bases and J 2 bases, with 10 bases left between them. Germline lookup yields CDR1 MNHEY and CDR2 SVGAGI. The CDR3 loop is CASSATSTYNEQFF. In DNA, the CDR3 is TGTGCCAGCAGTGCTACGTCTACCTACAATGAGCAGTTCTTC.

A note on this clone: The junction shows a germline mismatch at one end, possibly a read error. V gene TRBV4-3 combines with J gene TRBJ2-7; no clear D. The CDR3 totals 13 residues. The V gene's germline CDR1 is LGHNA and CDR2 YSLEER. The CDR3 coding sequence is TGCGCCAGCAGTCAAGGAACCTCCTACGAGCAGTACTTC. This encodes CASSQGTSYEQYF.

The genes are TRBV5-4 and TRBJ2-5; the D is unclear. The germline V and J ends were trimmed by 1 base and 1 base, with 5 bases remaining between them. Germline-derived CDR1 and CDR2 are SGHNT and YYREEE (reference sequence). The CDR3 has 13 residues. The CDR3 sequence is CASSLTTQETQYF. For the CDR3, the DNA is TGTGCCAGCAGCTTGACTACCCAAGAGACCCAGTACTTC.

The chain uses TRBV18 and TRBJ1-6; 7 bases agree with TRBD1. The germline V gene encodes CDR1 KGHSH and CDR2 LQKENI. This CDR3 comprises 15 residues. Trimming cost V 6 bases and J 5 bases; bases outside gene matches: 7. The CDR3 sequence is CASSRTGQNNSPLHF. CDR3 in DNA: TGTGCCAGCTCTCGAACGGGACAGAATAATTCACCCCTCCACTTT.

The CDR3 DNA sequence: TGTGCCAGCAGACAGGGGAACTATGGCTACACCTTC. It translates to CASRQGNYGYTF. The chain employs TRBV28 and TRBJ1-2, with TRBD1 matching 7 bases. Germline V CDR1 and CDR2: MDHEN, SYDVKM. This CDR3 has 12 residues. The trim removed 6 bases at V and 2 bases at J, leaving 0 bases unmatched.

Written as DNA, the CDR3 is TGCGCCAGCAGCTTCGGGGGCGGGAGGGAGACCCAGTACTTC. This sequence encodes CASSFGGGRETQYF. The chain uses TRBV5-1 and TRBJ2-5; 8 bases match TRBD2. The CDR3 consists of 14 residues. Germline V gives CDR1 SGHRS, CDR2 YFSETQ. The V and J ends lost 2 bases and 5 bases, in that order; junction bases with no gene match: 5. The variable domain in full, completed from reference TRBV5-1 and TRBJ2-5, reads KAGVTQTPRYLIKTRGQQVTLSCSPISGHRSVSWYQQTPGQGLQFLFEYFSETQRNKGNFPGRFSGRQFSNSRSEMNVSTLELGDSALYLCASSFGGGRETQYFGPGTRLLVL.

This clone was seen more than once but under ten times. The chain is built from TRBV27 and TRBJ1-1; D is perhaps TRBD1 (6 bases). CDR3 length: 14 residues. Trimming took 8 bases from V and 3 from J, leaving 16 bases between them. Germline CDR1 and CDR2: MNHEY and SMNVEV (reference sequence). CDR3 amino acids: CASLRQVGHTEAFF. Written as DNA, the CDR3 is TGTGCCAGCCTAAGACAGGTTGGGCACACTGAAGCTTTCTTT.

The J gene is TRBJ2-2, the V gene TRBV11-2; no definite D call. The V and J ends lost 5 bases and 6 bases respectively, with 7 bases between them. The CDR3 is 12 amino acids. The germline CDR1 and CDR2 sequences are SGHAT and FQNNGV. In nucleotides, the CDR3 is TGTGCCAGCAGCCCAAGGGCCGGGGAGCTGTTTTTT. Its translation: CASSPRAGELFF.

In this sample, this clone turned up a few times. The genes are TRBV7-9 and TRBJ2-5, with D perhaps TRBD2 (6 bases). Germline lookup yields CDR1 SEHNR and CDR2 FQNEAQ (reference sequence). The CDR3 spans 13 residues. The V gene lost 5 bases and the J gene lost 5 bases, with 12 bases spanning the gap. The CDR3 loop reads CASSGGRGETQYF. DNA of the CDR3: TGTGCCAGCAGCGGGGGACGGGGGGAGACCCAGTACTTC.

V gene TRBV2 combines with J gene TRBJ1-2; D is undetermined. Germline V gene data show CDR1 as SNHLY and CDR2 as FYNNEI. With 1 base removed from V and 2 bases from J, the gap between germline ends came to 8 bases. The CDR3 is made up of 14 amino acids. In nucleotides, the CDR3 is TGTGCCAGCAGTGAAGATAACACCAACTATGGCTACACCTTC. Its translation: CASSEDNTNYGYTF.

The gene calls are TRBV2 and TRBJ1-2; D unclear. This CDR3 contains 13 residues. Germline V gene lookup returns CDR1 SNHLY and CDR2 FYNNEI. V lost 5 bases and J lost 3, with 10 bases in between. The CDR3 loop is CASSPDRYYGYTF. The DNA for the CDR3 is TGTGCCAGCAGTCCCGACCGCTACTATGGCTACACCTTC.

As DNA, the CDR3 is TGTGCCAGCTCTCACGGGGTGGGTGCTAACTATGGCTACACCTTC. As protein: CASSHGVGANYGYTF. V is TRBV7-2 and J is TRBJ1-2; D not resolved. Germline V CDR1 and CDR2: SGHTA, FQGNSA. The V end lost 8 bases, the J end lost 0 bases, and 16 bases lay between the germline ends. The CDR3 consists of 15 residues.

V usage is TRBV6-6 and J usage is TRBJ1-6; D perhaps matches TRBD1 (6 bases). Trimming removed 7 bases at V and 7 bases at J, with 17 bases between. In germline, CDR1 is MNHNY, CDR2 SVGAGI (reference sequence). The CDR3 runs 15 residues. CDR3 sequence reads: CASITRTEPNSPLHF. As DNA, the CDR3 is TGTGCCAGCATCACGAGGACAGAACCCAATTCACCCCTCCACTTT.

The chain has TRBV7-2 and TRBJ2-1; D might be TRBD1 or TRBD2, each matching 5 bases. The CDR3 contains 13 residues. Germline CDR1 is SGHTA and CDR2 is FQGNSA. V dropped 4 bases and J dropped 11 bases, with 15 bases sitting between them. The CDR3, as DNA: TGTGCCAGCAGCTCGGACCGGGACGGTAAGCAGTTCTTC. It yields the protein CASSSDRDGKQFF.

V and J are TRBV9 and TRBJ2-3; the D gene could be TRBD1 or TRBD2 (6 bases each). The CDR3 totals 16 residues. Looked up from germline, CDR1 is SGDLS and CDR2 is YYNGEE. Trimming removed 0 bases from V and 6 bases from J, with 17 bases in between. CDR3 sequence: CASSVEGGARWDTQYF. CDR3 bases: TGTGCCAGCAGCGTAGAGGGGGGCGCACGATGGGATACGCAGTATTTT.

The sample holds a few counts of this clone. The CDR3 protein is CASSYSIQGGQPQHF. For the CDR3, the DNA is TGTGCCAGCAGTTACTCGATCCAGGGCGGTCAGCCCCAGCATTTT. The chain couples TRBV6-5 to TRBJ1-5, with a tentative D call TRBD1 (5 bases). V lost 0 bases and J 6 bases, leaving 12 bases between the germline ends. CDR3 length: 15 amino acids. Germline lookup yields CDR1 MNHEY and CDR2 SVGAGI.

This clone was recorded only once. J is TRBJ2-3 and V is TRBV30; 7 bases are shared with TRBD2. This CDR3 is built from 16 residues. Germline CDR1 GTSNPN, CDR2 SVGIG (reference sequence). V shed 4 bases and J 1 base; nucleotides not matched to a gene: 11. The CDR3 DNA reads TGTGCCTGGAACTTCGGGGCCGCGGGGGGCACAGATACGCAGTATTTT. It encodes CAWNFGAAGGTDTQYF.